The source of this T cell receptor (beta chain) is a study of cytomegalovirus exposure and HLA in healthy donors. Across the study: It was reported in a later analysis that the same platform had been used for the 100 to 150 validation repertoires as for the 550 to 700 first-cohort repertoires. Whole-study findings and limits: Among TCR beta chains, those listed as cytomegalovirus-associated numbered approximately 150. The classifier, whose performance was assessed in both the original and validation cohorts, reportedly diagnosed cytomegalovirus status with high specificity and sensitivity. Rarity held for most TCR sequences, but there were some public TCRs that occurred in many donors.

The data were produced by immunoSEQ multiplex PCR, yet TCRdb's version contains in-frame clones alone and is incomplete. The sample carries 70,000 or so clones, 85% to 95% recorded once. Germline V gene lookup returns CDR1 MNHNY and CDR2 SVGAGI (reference sequence). The CDR3 sequence is 15 residues long. V was cut by 2 bases and J by 0 bases, with 10 bases left in between. As for this clone: What it binds is unknown.

The chain recombines TRBV6-6 with TRBJ1-1; TRBD1 might be the D (5 bases). Sequencing used PBMCs. This TCR derives from a woman aged 18-35 years in good health and CMV-seronegative. CDR3 in amino acids: CASSYLDSLNTEAFF. The CDR3 DNA sequence: TGTGCCAGCAGTTACCTAGACAGCCTGAACACTGAAGCTTTCTTT.